This T cell receptor beta chain was sequenced during a study of cytomegalovirus exposure and HLA in healthy donors. The study, taken as a whole, reports: Upon later analysis, TCR association rates were observed to vary by HLA locus, being highest for DRB1 and lowest for HLA-C. Specificity for CMV antigens was confirmed in vitro for three of the CMV-associated chains.

Of note for this clone: Its antigen is not known.

PCR employed 60 Vbeta and 13 Jbeta primers. Produced via immunoSEQ multiplex PCR; TCRdb's table is partial and in-frame only. This table holds approximately 170,000 clones, roughly 80% found once. Germline V CDR1 and CDR2: MGHRA, YSYEKL. This CDR3 contains 15 residues. V lost 4 bases, J lost 1 base, and 4 bases stayed unmatched. The rearrangement links TRBV4-1 to TRBJ1-2, with 9 bases lining up with TRBD1. The sequencing input was PBMCs. This sequence originates from a male donor in good health and CMV-seronegative. As DNA, the CDR3 is TGCGCCAGCAGCCTTCGGGACAGGGATAACTATGGCTACACCTTC. Translation: CASSLRDRDNYGYTF.